Here is one T cell receptor (beta chain) with its context. The ends lost 3 bases at V and 5 bases at J; junction bases unmatched: 2. Germline CDR1 reads MGHDK; CDR2 reads SYGVNS. The CDR3 is 14 residues long. This sample is part of a study of PD-1 blockade in mismatch repair-deficient tumors. Profiled with immunoSEQ multiplex PCR; TCRdb holds only in-frame clones, not every one. The table lists 40,000 to 60,000 clones, approximately 78% of them singletons, with around 3.4% in the top ten. The receptor was isolated from an adult with mismatch repair-deficient cancer. This material consisted of peripheral blood, taken 4 weeks after starting pembrolizumab. This chain uses TRBV25-1 with TRBJ1-5; 9 bases fit TRBD1. This chain's CDR3 is CASSDGQGHQPQHF. For the CDR3, the DNA is TGTGCCAGCAGTGATGGACAGGGGCATCAGCCCCAGCATTTT.